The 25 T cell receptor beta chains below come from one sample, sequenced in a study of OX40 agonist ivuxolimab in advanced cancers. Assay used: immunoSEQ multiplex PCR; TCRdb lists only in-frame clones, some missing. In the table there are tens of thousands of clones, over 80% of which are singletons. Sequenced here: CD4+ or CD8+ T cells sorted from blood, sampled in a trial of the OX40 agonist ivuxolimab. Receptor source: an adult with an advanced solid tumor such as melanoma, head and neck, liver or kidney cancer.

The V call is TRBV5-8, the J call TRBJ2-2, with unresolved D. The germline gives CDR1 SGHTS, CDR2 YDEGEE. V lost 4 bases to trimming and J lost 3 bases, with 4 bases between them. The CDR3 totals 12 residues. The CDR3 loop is CASSIYTGELFF. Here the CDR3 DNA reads TGTGCCAGCAGCATTTACACCGGGGAGCTGTTTTTT. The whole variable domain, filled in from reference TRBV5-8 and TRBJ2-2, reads EAGVTQSPTHLIKTRGQQATLRCSPISGHTSVYWYQQALGLGLQFLLWYDEGEERNRGNFPPRFSGRQFPNYSSELNVNALELEDSALYLCASSIYTGELFFGEGSRLTVL.

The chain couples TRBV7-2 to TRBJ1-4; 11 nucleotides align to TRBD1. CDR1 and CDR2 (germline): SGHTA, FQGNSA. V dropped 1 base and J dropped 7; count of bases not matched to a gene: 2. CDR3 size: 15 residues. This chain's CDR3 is CASSLGGTGGEKLFF. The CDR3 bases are TGTGCCAGCAGCTTAGGTGGGACAGGGGGTGAAAAACTGTTTTTT.

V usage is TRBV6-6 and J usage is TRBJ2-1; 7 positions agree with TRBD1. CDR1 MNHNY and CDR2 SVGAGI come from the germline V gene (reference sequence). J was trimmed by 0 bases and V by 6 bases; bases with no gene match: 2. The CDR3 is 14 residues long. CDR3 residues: CASSRTGSYNEQFF. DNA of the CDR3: TGTGCCAGCAGCCGGACAGGCTCCTACAATGAGCAGTTCTTC.

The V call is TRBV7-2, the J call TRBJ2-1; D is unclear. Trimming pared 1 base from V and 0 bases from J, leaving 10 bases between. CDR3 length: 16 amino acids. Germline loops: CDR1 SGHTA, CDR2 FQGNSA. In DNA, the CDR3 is TGTGCCAGCAGCTTAGGTGGCCGGAGCTCCTACAATGAGCAGTTCTTC. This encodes CASSLGGRSSYNEQFF.

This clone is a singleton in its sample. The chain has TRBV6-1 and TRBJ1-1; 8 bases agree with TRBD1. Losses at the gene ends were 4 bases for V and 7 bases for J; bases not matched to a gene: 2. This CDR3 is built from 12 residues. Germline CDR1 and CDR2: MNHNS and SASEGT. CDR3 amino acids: CASSGQGIEAFF. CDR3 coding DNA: TGTGCCAGCAGTGGACAGGGGATTGAAGCTTTCTTT.

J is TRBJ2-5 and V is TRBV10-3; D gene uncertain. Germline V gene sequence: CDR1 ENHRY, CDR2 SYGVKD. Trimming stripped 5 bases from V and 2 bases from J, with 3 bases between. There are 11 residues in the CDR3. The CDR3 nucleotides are TGTGCCATCAGTCGACAAGAGACCCAGTACTTC. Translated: CAISRQETQYF.

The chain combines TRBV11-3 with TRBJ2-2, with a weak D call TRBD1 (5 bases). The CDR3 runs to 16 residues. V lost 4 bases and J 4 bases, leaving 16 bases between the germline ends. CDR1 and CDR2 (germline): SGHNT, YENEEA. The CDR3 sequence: CASSSPGFAFTGELFF. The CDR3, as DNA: TGTGCCAGCAGCTCACCAGGGTTTGCCTTCACCGGGGAGCTGTTTTTT.

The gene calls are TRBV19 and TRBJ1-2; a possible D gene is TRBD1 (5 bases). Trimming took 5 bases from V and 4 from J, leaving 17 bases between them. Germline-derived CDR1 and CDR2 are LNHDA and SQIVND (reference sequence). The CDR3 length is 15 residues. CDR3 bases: TGTGCCAGTAGTCGGCGGATCCGGGACGGCTATGGCTACACCTTC. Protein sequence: CASSRRIRDGYGYTF.

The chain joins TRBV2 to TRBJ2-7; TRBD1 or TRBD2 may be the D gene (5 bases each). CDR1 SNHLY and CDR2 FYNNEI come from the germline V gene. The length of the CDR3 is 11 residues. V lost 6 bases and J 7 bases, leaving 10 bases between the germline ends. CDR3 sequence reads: CASSAREEQYF. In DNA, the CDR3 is TGTGCCAGCAGCGCCAGGGAGGAGCAGTACTTC.

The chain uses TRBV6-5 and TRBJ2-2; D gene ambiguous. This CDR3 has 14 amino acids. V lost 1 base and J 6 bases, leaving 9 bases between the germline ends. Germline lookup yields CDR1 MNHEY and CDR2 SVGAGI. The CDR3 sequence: CASSYWLSAGELFF. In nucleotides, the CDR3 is TGTGCCAGCAGTTACTGGTTGAGCGCCGGGGAGCTGTTTTTT.

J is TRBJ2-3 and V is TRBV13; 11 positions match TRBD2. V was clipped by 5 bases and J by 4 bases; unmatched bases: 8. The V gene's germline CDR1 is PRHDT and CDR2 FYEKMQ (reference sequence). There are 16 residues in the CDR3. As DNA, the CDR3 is TGTGCCAGCAGCCCAAGACTAGCGGGGAGTGCAGATACGCAGTATTTT. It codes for CASSPRLAGSADTQYF. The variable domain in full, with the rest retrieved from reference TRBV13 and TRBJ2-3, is AAGVIQSPRHLIKEKRETATLKCYPIPRHDTVYWYQQGPGQDPQFLISFYEKMQSDKGSIPDRFSAQQFSDYHSELNMSSLELGDSALYFCASSPRLAGSADTQYFGPGTRLTVL.

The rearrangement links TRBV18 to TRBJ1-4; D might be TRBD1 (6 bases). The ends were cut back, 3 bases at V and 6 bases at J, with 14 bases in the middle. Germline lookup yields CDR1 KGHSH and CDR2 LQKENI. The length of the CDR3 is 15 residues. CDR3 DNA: TGTGCCAGCTCACCTTACAGGGATTCTGATGAAAAACTGTTTTTT. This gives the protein CASSPYRDSDEKLFF.

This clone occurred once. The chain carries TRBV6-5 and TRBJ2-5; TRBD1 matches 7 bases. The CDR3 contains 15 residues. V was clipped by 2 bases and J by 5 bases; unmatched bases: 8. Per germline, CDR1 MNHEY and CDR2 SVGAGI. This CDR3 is CASSYPKGGAETQYF. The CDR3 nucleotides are TGTGCCAGCAGTTACCCGAAAGGGGGCGCGGAGACCCAGTACTTC.

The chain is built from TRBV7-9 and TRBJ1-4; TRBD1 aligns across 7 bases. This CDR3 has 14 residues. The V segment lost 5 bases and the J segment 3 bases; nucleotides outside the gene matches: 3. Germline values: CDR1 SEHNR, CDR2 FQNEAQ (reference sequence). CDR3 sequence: CASSPGQSNEKLFF. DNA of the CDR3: TGTGCCAGCAGCCCGGGACAGTCTAATGAAAAACTGTTTTTT.

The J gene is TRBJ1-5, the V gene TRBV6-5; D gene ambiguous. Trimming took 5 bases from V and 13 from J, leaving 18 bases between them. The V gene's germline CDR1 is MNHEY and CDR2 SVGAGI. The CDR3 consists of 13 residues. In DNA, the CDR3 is TGTGCCAGCAGTGTTCGGGGTTCGAATTCTCAGCATTTT. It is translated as CASSVRGSNSQHF.

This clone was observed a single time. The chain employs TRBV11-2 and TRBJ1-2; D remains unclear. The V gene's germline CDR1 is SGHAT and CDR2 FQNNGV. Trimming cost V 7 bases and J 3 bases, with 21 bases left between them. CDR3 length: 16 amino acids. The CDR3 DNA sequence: TGTGCCAGCACCATAGGCGCCCGGAGCCCCTACTATGGCTACACCTTC. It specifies CASTIGARSPYYGYTF.

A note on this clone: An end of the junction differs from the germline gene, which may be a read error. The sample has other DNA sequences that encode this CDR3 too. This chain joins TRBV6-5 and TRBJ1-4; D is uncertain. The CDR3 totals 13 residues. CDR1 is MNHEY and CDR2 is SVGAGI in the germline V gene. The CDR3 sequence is CASTPFGAGKLFF. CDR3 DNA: TGTGCCAGCACCCCATTCGGCGCGGGGAAACTATTTTTT.

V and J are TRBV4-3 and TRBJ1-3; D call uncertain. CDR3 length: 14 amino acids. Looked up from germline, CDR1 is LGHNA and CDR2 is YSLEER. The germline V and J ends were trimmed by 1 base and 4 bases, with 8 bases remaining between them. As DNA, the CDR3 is TGCGCCAGCAGCCAAGCACGGGTAGGAAACACCATATATTTT. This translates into CASSQARVGNTIYF.

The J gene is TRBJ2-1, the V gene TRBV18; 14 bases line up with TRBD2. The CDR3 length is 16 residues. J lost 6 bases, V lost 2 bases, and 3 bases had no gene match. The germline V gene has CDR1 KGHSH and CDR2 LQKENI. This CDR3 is CASSPRTSGGFNEQFF. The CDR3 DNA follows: TGTGCCAGCTCACCAAGGACTAGCGGGGGGTTCAATGAGCAGTTCTTC.

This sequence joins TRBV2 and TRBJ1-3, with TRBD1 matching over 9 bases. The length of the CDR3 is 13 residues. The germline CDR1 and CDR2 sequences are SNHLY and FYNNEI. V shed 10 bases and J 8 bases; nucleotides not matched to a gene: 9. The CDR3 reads CATSRDRVDTIYF. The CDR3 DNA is TGTGCCACGTCCCGGGACAGGGTAGACACCATATATTTT.

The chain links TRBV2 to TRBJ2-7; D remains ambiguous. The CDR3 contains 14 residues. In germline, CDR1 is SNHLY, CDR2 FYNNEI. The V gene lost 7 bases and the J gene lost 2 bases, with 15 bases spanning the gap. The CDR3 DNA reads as TGTGCCAGCAAAAAAGACATTCCCACCTACGAGCAGTACTTC. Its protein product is CASKKDIPTYEQYF.

DNA for the CDR3: TGTGCCTGGACTTTACAGGACTCCTACGAGCAGTACTTC. Its translation is CAWTLQDSYEQYF. The chain combines TRBV30 with TRBJ2-7; TRBD1 might be the D (5 bases). This CDR3 spans 13 amino acids. Germline CDR1 reads GTSNPN; CDR2 reads SVGIG (reference sequence). The germline V and J ends were trimmed by 4 bases and 0 bases, with 10 bases remaining between them. Full variable domain (remainder filled in from reference TRBV30 and TRBJ2-7): SQTIHQWPATLVQPVGSPLSLECTVEGTSNPNLYWYRQAAGRGLQLLFYSVGIGQISSEVPQNLSASRPQDRQFILSSKKLLLSDSGFYLCAWTLQDSYEQYFGPGTRLTVT.

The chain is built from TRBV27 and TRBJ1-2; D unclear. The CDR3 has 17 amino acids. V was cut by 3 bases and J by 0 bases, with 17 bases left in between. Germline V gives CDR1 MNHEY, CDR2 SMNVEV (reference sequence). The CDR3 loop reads CASSFLTSGRSNYGYTF. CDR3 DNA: TGTGCCAGCAGTTTTCTTACTTCGGGCAGATCTAACTATGGCTACACCTTC.

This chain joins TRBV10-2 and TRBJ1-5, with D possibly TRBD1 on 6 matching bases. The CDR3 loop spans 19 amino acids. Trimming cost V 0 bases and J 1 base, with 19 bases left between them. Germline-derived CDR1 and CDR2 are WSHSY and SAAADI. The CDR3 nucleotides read TGCGCCAGCAGTGAGTCTGGACATCCGTACAGGGCAAGCAATCAGCCCCAGCATTTT. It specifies CASSESGHPYRASNQPQHF.

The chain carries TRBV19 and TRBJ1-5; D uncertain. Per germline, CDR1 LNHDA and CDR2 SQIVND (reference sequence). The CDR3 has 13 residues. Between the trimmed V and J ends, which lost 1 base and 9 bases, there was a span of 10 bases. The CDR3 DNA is TGTGCCAGTAGTATAGGGGGTGGAGCGCCCCAGCATTTT. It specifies CASSIGGGAPQHF.